These 20 T cell receptor beta chains were all obtained from the same sample, sequenced in a study of beta chain features in type 1 diabetes. Regarding the study as a whole: TCRB CDR3 length was moderately but significantly reduced in all four CD4+ subsets of Type 1 diabetes patients.

No antigen has been identified for these receptors. Every bit of the isolated RNA underwent reverse transcription, so sequencing read expressed TCRB transcripts. The repertoire was sequenced with immunoSEQ multiplex PCR; TCRdb's copy has only in-frame clones and lacks some. The repertoire holds about 70,000 clones, with roughly half as singletons. Sequenced input: central memory CD4+ T cells from blood. The receptors stem from a man aged 25-45 years with type 1 diabetes.

The rearrangement joins TRBV19 to TRBJ2-1; weak D call: TRBD1 (6 bases). This CDR3 is built from 15 residues. Per germline, CDR1 LNHDA and CDR2 SQIVND (reference sequence). Trimming removed 5 bases at V and 8 bases at J, with 19 bases between. Here the CDR3 reads CASSGQRTMIDEQFF. The CDR3 region has the DNA TGTGCCAGTAGTGGACAGAGAACAATGATCGATGAGCAGTTCTTC.

This clone has only a few counts. The V call is TRBV5-1, the J call TRBJ2-5; D possibly corresponds to TRBD1 (5 bases). The germline V gene has CDR1 SGHRS and CDR2 YFSETQ. V lost 5 bases and J lost 0, with 17 bases in between. The CDR3 length is 16 residues. For the CDR3, the DNA is TGCGCCAGCAGAAAATCAGGGCTAGAATACCAAGAGACCCAGTACTTC. Its translation is CASRKSGLEYQETQYF.

This chain uses TRBV11-2 with TRBJ2-7; 9 bases align to TRBD1. CDR1 and CDR2 (germline): SGHAT, FQNNGV. CDR3 size: 19 residues. With 2 bases clipped from V and 2 bases from J, the junction kept 16 bases outside the gene matches. The CDR3 bases are TGTGCCAGCAGCTTAACCCTTCCTAAACAGGGGGCCTCAACCTACGAGCAGTACTTC. This sequence encodes CASSLTLPKQGASTYEQYF.

The CDR3: CASTPNRGLGSPLHF. CDR3 nucleotides: TGTGCCAGCACTCCCAACAGGGGGCTGGGATCACCCCTCCACTTT. The V gene is TRBV25-1, the J gene TRBJ1-6; 9 bases are a match to TRBD1. Germline CDR1 is MGHDK and CDR2 is SYGVNS. The CDR3 has 15 amino acids. J lost 10 bases, V lost 7 bases, and 11 bases had no gene match.

Regarding this clone: This same CDR3 is encoded by further DNA sequences in the sample. This chain connects TRBV7-8 to TRBJ2-5, with D perhaps matching TRBD2 (6 bases). Trimming cost V 6 bases and J 5 bases, with 16 bases left between them. CDR3 length equals 14 residues. Germline values: CDR1 SGHVS, CDR2 FQNEAQ. CDR3 coding DNA: TGTGCCAGCAGTCTAGCTGGGCTAGCGGAGACCCAGTACTTC. As protein: CASSLAGLAETQYF.

This clone was observed a single time. This chain links TRBV19 with TRBJ2-2, with a weak D call TRBD2 (6 bases). This CDR3 has 15 residues. Germline V gives CDR1 LNHDA, CDR2 SQIVND (reference sequence). V was cut by 5 bases and J by 6 bases, with 16 bases left in between. The chain's CDR3 is CASSFGLAGSGELFF. CDR3 in DNA: TGTGCCAGTAGTTTCGGGCTGGCGGGGTCCGGGGAGCTGTTTTTT.

This clone was detected a few times. The rearrangement uses TRBV6-5 and TRBJ2-5; D is ambiguous. In germline, CDR1 is MNHEY, CDR2 SVGAGI. The CDR3 length is 15 residues. Between the trimmed V and J ends, which lost 7 bases and 2 bases, there was a span of 17 bases. This chain's CDR3 is CASITNPYRQETQYF. The CDR3 bases are TGTGCCAGCATCACGAACCCATACAGACAAGAGACCCAGTACTTC.

In this sample, this clone turned up a few times. The chain couples TRBV10-2 to TRBJ1-5; the D is unclear. V was clipped by 5 bases and J by 2 bases, with 7 bases between them. CDR1 WSHSY and CDR2 SAAADI come from the germline V gene. The CDR3 extends over 13 amino acids. The CDR3 DNA reads as TGCGCCAGCAGTTCTAACGGCAATCAGCCCCAGCATTTT. Protein product: CASSSNGNQPQHF.

In the case of this clone: Germline and junction disagree at one end, which may indicate a read error. The CDR3 region is CASSWGQYNEKLFF. For the CDR3, the DNA is TGTGCTAGCAGCTGGGGACAGTACAATGAAAAACTGTTTTTT. The V call is TRBV7-7, the J call TRBJ1-4; TRBD1 aligns across 7 bases. Germline values: CDR1 SSHAT, CDR2 FNYEAQ (reference sequence). The CDR3 is made up of 14 amino acids.

The sample holds a few counts of this clone. This sequence joins TRBV7-2 and TRBJ2-3; a weak D match, TRBD2 (6 bases). From germline, CDR1 is SGHTA and CDR2 FQGNSA. Trimming shortened V by 4 bases and J by 0 bases, and 20 bases separated the two germline ends. The CDR3 runs to 18 residues. CDR3 DNA sequence: TGTGCCAGCAGCTCCCCTCCCGGAGCCGGGACTAGCACAGATACGCAGTATTTT. This gives the protein CASSSPPGAGTSTDTQYF.

The chain joins TRBV6-5 to TRBJ2-7; D gene uncertain. CDR1 MNHEY and CDR2 SVGAGI come from the germline V gene. The germline V and J ends were trimmed by 0 bases and 5 bases, with 17 bases remaining between them. The CDR3 consists of 16 residues. In DNA, the CDR3 is TGTGCCAGCAGTTACTCGAAGACTCCCCGCGGCCACGAGCAGTACTTC. Amino acids: CASSYSKTPRGHEQYF.

The rearrangement uses TRBV28 and TRBJ1-2; weak D call: TRBD1 (6 bases). V lost 5 bases to trimming and J lost 6 bases, with 10 bases between them. This CDR3 comprises 12 residues. Germline V gives CDR1 MDHEN, CDR2 SYDVKM. Here the CDR3 reads CASSTGLDGYTF. The DNA of the CDR3 is TGTGCCAGCAGTACAGGGTTGGATGGCTACACCTTC.

This clone has just one count. This chain connects TRBV9 to TRBJ2-5, with no clear D. The J call may be wrong; the DNA end is better matched by TRBJ2-7. CDR1 is SGDLS and CDR2 is YYNGEE in the germline V gene. The CDR3 has 14 residues. Written as DNA, the CDR3 is TGTGCCAGCAGCGTAGCTTCGAGCTCCTACGAGCAGTACTTC. Translated, it gives CASSVASSSYEQYF.

This sequence joins TRBV14 and TRBJ2-7; 9 bases fit TRBD1. After removal of 6 bases from V and 6 bases from J, the junction contained 9 bases not matched to a gene. This CDR3 is built from 14 residues. Germline CDR1 is SGHDN and CDR2 is FVKESK. DNA for the CDR3: TGTGCCAGCAGTCCACAGGGGGCGGGGGTCGAGCAGTACTTC. Protein product: CASSPQGAGVEQYF. Based on the CDR3 plus reference TRBV14 and TRBJ2-7, the full variable domain is EAGVTQFPSHSVIEKGQTVTLRCDPISGHDNLYWYRRVMGKEIKFLLHFVKESKQDESGMPNNRFLAERTGGTYSTLKVQPAELEDSGVYFCASSPQGAGVEQYFGPGTRLTVT.

In this sample, this clone turned up once. CDR3 sequence: CASSIVRGGPVEQYF. CDR3 coding DNA: TGTGCCAGTAGTATAGTACGGGGGGGCCCCGTCGAGCAGTACTTC. This chain links TRBV19 with TRBJ2-7; TRBD2 agrees at 8 bases. The V and J ends lost 1 base and 6 bases, in that order; junction bases with no gene match: 8. CDR1 and CDR2 (germline): LNHDA, SQIVND (reference sequence). This CDR3 region has 15 residues.

This rearrangement joins TRBV7-8 to TRBJ2-1; 8 bases map to TRBD1. The CDR3 is 17 residues long. The germline V gene encodes CDR1 SGHVS and CDR2 FQNEAQ. J lost 7 bases, V lost 1 base, and 12 bases had no gene match. CDR3 nucleotides: TGTGCCAGCAGCTTAGGGCGGACAGGGATTAGTACAAATGAGCAGTTCTTC. This gives the protein CASSLGRTGISTNEQFF.

The CDR3 coding sequence is TGTGCCAGCAGCCAAGATGACAGGCCCCACTATGGCTACACCTTC. Protein product: CASSQDDRPHYGYTF. The chain links TRBV4-2 to TRBJ1-2, with D perhaps TRBD1 (6 bases). Per germline, CDR1 LGHNA and CDR2 YNFKEQ. The CDR3 spans 15 residues. V lost 0 bases, J lost 3 bases, and 11 bases lay in between.

This clone showed up just a few times. V is TRBV7-2 and J is TRBJ2-2; D is unclear. Per the germline V gene, CDR1 is SGHTA and CDR2 is FQGNSA. V dropped 5 bases and J dropped 0 bases, with 13 bases sitting between them. CDR3 length: 16 amino acids. The CDR3 region has the DNA TGTGCCAGCAGCCAGTTTCGGCAGGCGAACACCGGGGAGCTGTTTTTT. Translated, it gives CASSQFRQANTGELFF.

With respect to this clone: At one end the junction does not follow the germline gene, possibly because of a read error. This rearrangement joins TRBV6-1 to TRBJ2-5, with D maybe TRBD2 (5 bases). The germline V gene has CDR1 MNHNS and CDR2 SASEGT. The CDR3 spans 13 residues. The CDR3 is CASSAQRKEAQYF. In DNA, the CDR3 is TGTGCCAGCAGTGCACAGCGGAAAGAGGCCCAGTACTTC.

The V call is TRBV6-5, the J call TRBJ1-2; 7 positions match TRBD1. Germline-derived CDR1 and CDR2 are MNHEY and SVGAGI. The CDR3 totals 14 residues. Trimming cost V 5 bases and J 4 bases; bases outside gene matches: 7. The CDR3 nucleotides are TGTGCCAGCAGTGCAGACAGGGCCGTCTATGGCTACACCTTC. As protein: CASSADRAVYGYTF.